A single sample gave rise to the 32 T cell receptor beta chains below, sequenced in a study of molecular identifiers for immune sequencing clone quantification. TCRdb reprocessed the PCR reads via MiXCR and lists one record per CDR3 protein. The sample comprises fewer than 350,000 distinct CDR3 sequences, around a fifth of which are singletons, and approximately 0.83% rests with the top ten. Sequencing was carried out using naive CD8+ T cells from blood, with Jurkat cell RNA spiked in. The subset was: FACS-sorted CD8+CD4-CCR7+CD45RA+ naive T cells. Receptors originate from a human donor in good health. Some libraries in this study had Jurkat cell RNA spiked in.

With respect to this clonotype: A much larger clonotype is one base distant, so this may be a read error. This sequence joins TRBV4-3 and TRBJ2-3; tentatively, D is TRBD2 (5 bases). Germline CDR1 and CDR2: LGHNA and YSLEER. V gave up 4 bases and J gave up 9 bases, with 20 bases separating them. The CDR3 consists of 15 residues. The CDR3 sequence is CASSRELGTADTQYF. The CDR3 nucleotides are TGCGCCAGCAGCCGAGAATTAGGTACAGCGGACACGCAGTATTTT.

Only a few counts were recorded for this clonotype. The genes are TRBV14 and TRBJ2-5; weak D call: TRBD1 (5 bases). Per germline, CDR1 SGHDN and CDR2 FVKESK. The CDR3 is 16 amino acids. The V and J ends lost 4 bases and 2 bases respectively, with 17 bases between them. The CDR3 DNA reads TGTGCCAGCAGCCGCGCCCCCAGACAGATACAAGAGACCCAGTACTTC. Protein sequence: CASSRAPRQIQETQYF.

This rearrangement joins TRBV19 to TRBJ2-2; a possible D gene is TRBD1 (6 bases). The germline V gene has CDR1 LNHDA and CDR2 SQIVND (reference sequence). The CDR3 extends over 14 amino acids. V was cut by 5 bases and J by 0 bases, with 7 bases left in between. This CDR3 reads CASSAGANTGELFF. For the CDR3, the DNA is TGTGCCAGTAGTGCAGGGGCGAACACCGGGGAGCTGTTTTTT.

This chain links TRBV19 with TRBJ2-7; TRBD1 agrees at 7 bases. V was pared by 7 bases and J by 1 base, with 4 bases of the junction left unmatched. The CDR3 is 13 residues long. CDR1 LNHDA and CDR2 SQIVND come from the germline V gene (reference sequence). CDR3 nucleotides: TGTGCCAGTAAAGGGGGCGAATCCTACGAGCAGTACTTC. It yields the protein CASKGGESYEQYF.

This clonotype was seen ten or more times. The chain joins TRBV9 to TRBJ2-2; weak D call: TRBD2 (5 bases). The CDR3 consists of 16 residues. Germline loops: CDR1 SGDLS, CDR2 YYNGEE. The V gene lost 2 bases and the J gene lost 0 bases, with 11 bases spanning the gap. CDR3 DNA sequence: TGTGCCAGCAGCGTTCACGGGGTGACGAACACCGGGGAGCTGTTTTTT. It translates to CASSVHGVTNTGELFF.

At least ten counts were recorded for this clonotype. J is TRBJ1-1 and V is TRBV12-3 or TRBV12-4; D remains ambiguous. V was trimmed by 4 bases and J by 0 bases, leaving 12 bases between them. The length of the CDR3 is 15 residues. CDR3 in amino acids: CASSYSSRLNTEAFF. The DNA of the CDR3 is TGTGCCAGCAGTTACTCCTCCAGGCTGAACACTGAAGCTTTCTTT.

This clonotype has only a few counts. A much larger clone lies a single base off, so this may be a read error. V usage is TRBV14 and J usage is TRBJ2-5, with D possibly TRBD1 on 6 matching bases. The CDR3 loop spans 18 amino acids. The V and J ends lost 1 base and 4 bases respectively, with 22 bases between them. Germline lookup yields CDR1 SGHDN and CDR2 FVKESK. In DNA form, the CDR3 reads TGTGCCAGCAGCCAAGGTTCTCTCACGGGACAAAACCGAGAGACCCAGTACTTC. Translated: CASSQGSLTGQNRETQYF.

This clonotype has at least ten counts. The chain joins TRBV7-8 to TRBJ2-3, with 8 bases aligning to TRBD2. CDR3 length: 15 residues. Germline CDR1 reads SGHVS; CDR2 reads FQNEAQ. Unmatched junction bases numbered 5, after V lost 5 bases and J lost 1 base. CDR3 in amino acids: CASSPMTSGTDTQYF. CDR3 nucleotide sequence: TGTGCCAGCAGCCCTATGACTAGCGGCACAGATACGCAGTATTTT.

This clonotype was seen repeatedly, ten times or more. This chain joins TRBV6-2 or TRBV6-3 and TRBJ2-1; 10 nucleotides align to TRBD2. V was pared by 6 bases and J by 7 bases, with 12 bases of the junction left unmatched. Germline loops: CDR1 MNHEY, CDR2 SVGEGT. The CDR3 contains 16 residues. The CDR3 coding sequence is TGTGCCAGCAGCCTGCCTCCGGGACTAGCGCAGAATGAGCAGTTCTTC. Its translation is CASSLPPGLAQNEQFF.

Comments on this clonotype: The conserved phenylalanine or tryptophan is not found at the CDR3 terminus, so this likely reflects a read error. This sequence joins TRBV9 and TRBJ2-7, with a weak D call TRBD1 (6 bases). CDR1 is SGDLS and CDR2 is YYNGEE in the germline V gene. The CDR3 has 14 amino acids. Trimming removed 0 bases at V and 2 bases at J, with 9 bases between. As DNA, the CDR3 is TGTGCCAGCAGCGTAGGTGGGACACCCTACGAGCAGTACCTC. This codes for CASSVGGTPYEQYL.

The rearrangement joins TRBV27 to TRBJ2-7; a weak D match, TRBD2 (6 bases). The CDR3 sequence is 16 residues long. V lost 4 bases and J lost 2, with 18 bases in between. CDR1 and CDR2 from the germline V gene are MNHEY and SMNVEV (reference sequence). The CDR3 nucleotides read TGTGCCAGCAGTTCTCGAGGAGGGGAGGTTCCCTACGAGCAGTACTTC. This encodes CASSSRGGEVPYEQYF.

Concerning this clonotype itself: One end of the junction is discordant with germline, which a read error may explain. This chain joins TRBV7-9 and TRBJ2-3; TRBD2 matches at 9 bases. Per the germline V gene, CDR1 is SEHNR and CDR2 is FQNEAQ (reference sequence). The length of the CDR3 is 15 residues. CDR3 nucleotide sequence: TGTGGCAGCAGCAAGACTAGCGGCAGCGCAGATACGCAGTATTTT. It yields the protein CGSSKTSGSADTQYF.

This clonotype was recorded at least ten times. This chain joins TRBV29-1 and TRBJ2-2, with no clear D. The V and J ends lost 3 bases and 0 bases respectively, with 5 bases between them. The CDR3 spans 13 residues. CDR1 is SQVTM and CDR2 is ANQGSEA in the germline V gene. The CDR3 coding sequence is TGCAGCGTTGATGGCTCGAACACCGGGGAGCTGTTTTTT. This encodes CSVDGSNTGELFF.

The rearrangement uses TRBV28 and TRBJ2-5, with unresolved D. Germline CDR1 and CDR2: MDHEN and SYDVKM. The CDR3 consists of 14 residues. V shed 1 base and J shed 2 bases, with 8 bases lying between them. CDR3: CASSLFTGQETQYF. The CDR3 DNA sequence: TGTGCCAGCAGTTTATTCACCGGACAAGAGACCCAGTACTTC. Full variable domain (outside the CDR3, taken from reference TRBV28 and TRBJ2-5): DVKVTQSSRYLVKRTGEKVFLECVQDMDHENMFWYRQDPGLGLRLIYFSYDVKMKEKGDIPEGYSVSREKKERFSLILESASTNQTSMYLCASSLFTGQETQYFGPGTRLLVL.

Concerning this clonotype itself: This may be a read error: a much more frequent sequence differs by one nucleotide. The chain couples TRBV2 to TRBJ1-5, with unresolved D. Germline V lookup: CDR1 SNHLY, CDR2 FYNNEI. The CDR3 extends over 15 amino acids. CDR3 DNA: TGTGCCAGCAGTGATAGGAGTTATAGCAATCGGCCCCAGCATTTT. Translated: CASSDRSYSNRPQHF.

This clonotype was picked up a small number of times. The chain combines TRBV29-1 with TRBJ2-7; D possibly matches TRBD1 or TRBD2 (5 bases each). Trimming took 4 bases from V and 3 from J, leaving 16 bases between them. The CDR3 has 14 amino acids. Germline assignment: CDR1 SQVTM and CDR2 ANQGSEA. CDR3 region: CSVAGKQDHYEQYF. The DNA of the CDR3 is TGCAGCGTTGCGGGGAAACAGGACCACTACGAGCAGTACTTC.

A remark on this clonotype: A far larger clone is just one base off, so this is likely a read error. V and J are TRBV6-2 or TRBV6-3 and TRBJ1-5; possibly TRBD1 for D (6 bases). This CDR3 comprises 13 residues. From germline, CDR1 is MNHEY and CDR2 SVGEGT. CDR3: CDSSLQGNQPQHF. The CDR3, as DNA: TGTGACAGCAGTCTCCAGGGGAATCAGCCCCAGCATTTT.

This clonotype was detected many times. The V call is TRBV5-5, the J call TRBJ1-1; weak D call: TRBD1 (6 bases). Trimming pared 2 bases from V and 3 bases from J, leaving 14 bases between. CDR1 and CDR2 from the germline V gene are SGHKS and YYEKEE (reference sequence). The CDR3 has 15 residues. CDR3 sequence (DNA): TGTGCCAGCAGCTTATACAGGGATTTGGACACTGAAGCTTTCTTT. This gives the protein CASSLYRDLDTEAFF.

There are a few counts of this clonotype. Sequence at one end of the junction differs from germline and may be a read error. The rearrangement uses TRBV30 and TRBJ1-1, with D unresolved. This CDR3 has 9 residues. Germline V CDR1 and CDR2: GTSNPN, SVGIG (reference sequence). CDR3: CAWSPEASF. For the CDR3, the DNA is TGTGCCTGGAGTCCTGAAGCTTCCTTT. The full variable domain, in which reference TRBV30 and TRBJ1-1 provide the parts outside the CDR3, is SQTIHQWPATLVQPVGSPLSLECTVEGTSNPNLYWYRQAAGRGLQLLFYSVGIGQISSEVPQNLSASRPQDRQFILSSKKLLLSDSGFYLCAWSPEASFGQGTRLTVV.

This clonotype was detected many times. The J gene is TRBJ1-1, the V gene TRBV20-1; TRBD1 matches 8 bases. The CDR3 consists of 15 residues. V lost 6 bases and J lost 0; bases outside the gene matches: 9. Germline CDR1 DFQATT, CDR2 SNEGSKA (reference sequence). The chain's CDR3 is CSAKDREFMNTEAFF. CDR3 in DNA: TGCAGTGCAAAGGACAGGGAATTCATGAACACTGAAGCTTTCTTT.

The table lists this clonotype with many counts. The chain combines TRBV27 with TRBJ2-3, with TRBD2 matching 8 bases. Unmatched junction bases numbered 10, after V lost 5 bases and J lost 3 bases. Germline V lookup: CDR1 MNHEY, CDR2 SMNVEV (reference sequence). The CDR3 contains 16 residues. The CDR3 DNA sequence: TGTGCCAGCAGTATAGGGGATGCGGGGGGAACAGATACGCAGTATTTT. Protein: CASSIGDAGGTDTQYF.

This clonotype came up many times. V gene TRBV28 combines with J gene TRBJ2-7; D uncertain. The germline CDR1 and CDR2 sequences are MDHEN and SYDVKM. This CDR3 has 15 amino acids. Trimming removed 2 bases at V and 4 bases at J, with 15 bases between. CDR3 bases: TGTGCCAGCAGTTTAACTGGAGCCCTGGGGTACGAGCAGTACTTC. This gives the protein CASSLTGALGYEQYF.

This rearrangement joins TRBV27 to TRBJ2-7; 8 nucleotides agree with TRBD2. Germline V lookup: CDR1 MNHEY, CDR2 SMNVEV (reference sequence). The CDR3 loop spans 17 amino acids. V gave up 5 bases and J gave up 2 bases; unmatched junction bases: 14. In nucleotides, the CDR3 is TGTGCCAGCAGTCCAACCGTCGTTAGCGGGGCCGCCTACGAGCAGTACTTC. Its protein is CASSPTVVSGAAYEQYF.

This clonotype has ten or more counts. The chain couples TRBV12-5 to TRBJ2-5, with TRBD1 matching over 12 bases. The germline gives CDR1 LGHNT, CDR2 FRNRAP. This CDR3 has 17 residues. V lost 2 bases to trimming and J lost 5 bases; unmatched junction nucleotides: 9. In DNA, the CDR3 is TGTGCTAGTGGTTTGTACCCGGGACAGGGGGCGTCGGAGACCCAGTACTTC. Its translation: CASGLYPGQGASETQYF.

This clonotype was picked up many times. This chain uses TRBV4-1 with TRBJ2-7, with TRBD2 matching 11 bases. The V gene's germline CDR1 is MGHRA and CDR2 YSYEKL. The CDR3 spans 15 residues. With V trimmed by 2 bases and J by 3 bases, 3 bases remained unmatched. Here the CDR3 DNA reads TGCGCCAGCAGCCAACCGGGACTAGCGGACTACGAGCAGTACTTC. This gives the protein CASSQPGLADYEQYF.

A note on this clonotype: Just one base apart from a much larger clone, this may be a read error. The chain couples TRBV6-2 or TRBV6-3 to TRBJ1-5, with a tentative D call TRBD1 (5 bases). Trimming pared 4 bases from V and 5 bases from J, leaving 15 bases between. This CDR3 has 15 residues. The germline V gene encodes CDR1 MNHEY and CDR2 SVGEGT. CDR3 in DNA: TGTGCCAGCAGTTGCTCACGGAGGGGTGATCAGCCCCAGCATTTT. Translated, it gives CASSCSRRGDQPQHF.

This clonotype appeared a few times. The chain combines TRBV14 with TRBJ2-3; D unresolved. The CDR3 is 20 residues long. V was pared by 2 bases and J by 2 bases, with 26 bases between. CDR1 is SGHDN and CDR2 is FVKESK in the germline V gene. The CDR3 sequence: CASSQRKQLRRPGFTDTQYF. CDR3 nucleotides: TGTGCCAGCAGCCAACGCAAACAGCTCCGTCGACCGGGTTTCACAGATACGCAGTATTTT.

As for this clonotype: This clone may be a read error of a much larger clone one base away. The CDR3 ends on some other residue instead of the conserved phenylalanine or tryptophan, so this is likely a read error. V usage is TRBV4-1 and J usage is TRBJ2-6; D gene uncertain. The V and J ends lost 0 bases and 0 bases respectively, with 15 bases between them. Germline V gives CDR1 MGHRA, CDR2 YSYEKL. CDR3 length: 19 residues. In DNA form, the CDR3 reads TGCGCCAGCAGCCAAGAACCGGCTTTATCAGACTCTGGGGCCAACGTCCTGACTCTC. This sequence encodes CASSQEPALSDSGANVLTL.

This clonotype was seen many times. The genes are TRBV20-1 and TRBJ2-3; D is possibly TRBD2 (6 bases). Trimming removed 5 bases at V and 0 bases at J, with 9 bases between. Germline V CDR1 and CDR2: DFQATT, SNEGSKA (reference sequence). The CDR3 is made up of 13 amino acids. CDR3 sequence reads: CSAWDFSTDTQYF. The DNA for the CDR3 is TGCAGTGCTTGGGACTTTAGCACAGATACGCAGTATTTT.

This clonotype was seen repeatedly, ten times or more. This chain uses TRBV6-5 with TRBJ2-3, with D tentatively TRBD2 (6 bases). Germline loops: CDR1 MNHEY, CDR2 SVGAGI. This CDR3 spans 16 amino acids. Trimming took 7 bases from V and 3 from J, leaving 20 bases between them. The CDR3 DNA is TGTGCCAGCACGCCGCCGGGACTCGCAACAACAGATACGCAGTATTTT. Translation gives CASTPPGLATTDTQYF.

This clonotype has ten or more counts. The gene calls are TRBV7-9 and TRBJ1-1; TRBD1 agrees at 10 bases. V was clipped by 6 bases and J by 5 bases; unmatched bases: 9. Germline V CDR1 and CDR2: SEHNR, FQNEAQ (reference sequence). The CDR3 has 15 amino acids. CDR3 bases: TGTGCCAGCAGTAGTCGGGACAGGGGAAGTACTGAAGCTTTCTTT. Translated: CASSSRDRGSTEAFF.

To note about this clonotype: A much larger clone sits a single nucleotide away, making a read error possible. J is TRBJ2-3 and V is TRBV19, with TRBD2 matching 11 bases. Per germline, CDR1 LNHDA and CDR2 SQIVND (reference sequence). The CDR3 loop spans 15 amino acids. The CDR3 bases are TGTGCCAGTAAACTAGCGGGAGTCGTTGCAGATACGCGGTATTTT. This sequence encodes CASKLAGVVADTRYF.